Following are 24 T cell receptor beta chains from one sample sequenced in a study of blood T cells in healthy people across ages. The authors ran a second PCR of about 7 to 12 cycles using a sample-barcoded 5' primer and a J-beta primer mix. TCRdb independently ran MiXCR on the 5' RACE reads; one entry per CDR3 protein. The sample lists about 730,000 distinct CDR3 sequences, roughly 43% occurring once. Sequenced: blood. The receptors were sampled from an older woman in good health.

This clonotype was seen many times. This chain joins TRBV18 and TRBJ2-3, with D perhaps matching TRBD1 (6 bases). Trimming cost V 6 bases and J 4 bases, with 14 bases left between them. Germline V gives CDR1 KGHSH, CDR2 LQKENI. The CDR3 runs 14 residues. CDR3 in DNA: TGTGCCAGCTCTATGGACAGCGGCCCAGATACGCAGTATTTT. It translates to CASSMDSGPDTQYF. Full variable domain (outside the CDR3, taken from reference TRBV18 and TRBJ2-3): NAGVMQNPRHLVRRRGQEARLRCSPMKGHSHVYWYRQLPEEGLKFMVYLQKENIIDESGMPKERFSAEFPKEGPSILRIQQVVRGDSAAYFCASSMDSGPDTQYFGPGTRLTVL.

This chain connects TRBV5-1 to TRBJ2-7; the D gene is possibly TRBD2 (6 bases). Between the trimmed V and J ends, which lost 4 bases and 2 bases, there was a span of 16 bases. This CDR3 region has 15 residues. Germline lookup yields CDR1 SGHRS and CDR2 YFSETQ. This chain's CDR3 is CASSEGTPLTYEQYF. DNA of the CDR3: TGCGCCAGCAGCGAGGGGACTCCCTTAACCTACGAGCAGTACTTC.

Written as DNA, the CDR3 is TGTGCCAGCAGCCGCTTAGGGGATAGCAATCAGCCCCAGCATTTT. It yields the protein CASSRLGDSNQPQHF. The V and J genes are TRBV6-6 and TRBJ1-5; TRBD1 is a possible D gene (5 bases). The length of the CDR3 is 15 residues. The germline V gene encodes CDR1 MNHNY and CDR2 SVGAGI (reference sequence). Trimming cost V 6 bases and J 0 bases, with 12 bases left between them.

The chain employs TRBV6-5 and TRBJ2-4; perhaps TRBD2 as D (5 bases). Between the trimmed V and J ends, which lost 6 bases and 0 bases, there was a span of 12 bases. The CDR3 has 15 amino acids. Germline V CDR1 and CDR2: MNHEY, SVGAGI. CDR3 DNA: TGTGCCAGCAGGATGGACGGGATAGCCAAAAACATTCAGTACTTC. Its protein is CASRMDGIAKNIQYF.

The chain couples TRBV7-2 to TRBJ2-3; the match to TRBD2 covers 10 bases. Germline assignment: CDR1 SGHTA and CDR2 FQGNSA. CDR3 length: 17 residues. The junction had 8 bases not matched to a gene; V was cut back by 5 bases and J by 0 bases. The CDR3 here is CASSPGLAKTSTDTQYF. The CDR3 DNA follows: TGTGCCAGCAGCCCGGGACTAGCGAAAACTAGCACAGATACGCAGTATTTT.

The chain combines TRBV7-7 with TRBJ2-5; 11 nucleotides line up with TRBD2. Germline CDR1 and CDR2: SSHAT and FNYEAQ (reference sequence). The CDR3 contains 15 residues. The J segment lost 5 bases and the V segment lost 3 bases, leaving 5 bases of the junction unmatched. The CDR3 loop reads CASSFSGGAWETQYF. In nucleotides, the CDR3 is TGTGCCAGCAGCTTTAGCGGGGGGGCATGGGAGACCCAGTACTTC. Drawing the rest from reference TRBV7-7 and TRBJ2-5, the complete variable domain is GAGVSQSPRYKVTKRGQDVTLRCDPISSHATLYWYQQALGQGPEFLTYFNYEAQPDKSGLPSDRFSAERPEGSISTLTIQRTEQRDSAMYRCASSFSGGAWETQYFGPGTRLLVL.

This clonotype was seen a few times. The chain carries TRBV20-1 and TRBJ2-4, with D possibly TRBD1 on 6 matching bases. Germline V gene sequence: CDR1 DFQATT, CDR2 SNEGSKA (reference sequence). The CDR3 length is 20 residues. The V and J ends lost 1 base and 0 bases respectively, with 25 bases between them. CDR3 bases: TGCAGTGCTAGAGTCATGAGAAAGCCCGGGACACTCTTAGCCAAAAACATTCAGTACTTC. Its protein is CSARVMRKPGTLLAKNIQYF.

This rearrangement joins TRBV20-1 to TRBJ1-1; tentative D call: TRBD1 (6 bases). The germline gives CDR1 DFQATT, CDR2 SNEGSKA (reference sequence). V lost 4 bases to trimming and J lost 11 bases, with 17 bases between them. CDR3 length: 12 amino acids. As DNA, the CDR3 is TGCAGTGCTACTCAAGACAGGAAGATGGCTTTCTTT. The encoded protein is CSATQDRKMAFF.

The chain recombines TRBV3-1 with TRBJ2-1, with 9 bases aligning to TRBD2. The CDR3 totals 14 residues. After removal of 4 bases from V and 8 bases from J, the junction contained 6 bases not matched to a gene. Germline CDR1 is LGHDT and CDR2 is YNNKEL (reference sequence). The CDR3 DNA follows: TGTGCCAGCAGCCGTCAAGCGGGAGGTGATGAGCAGTTCTTC. Protein: CASSRQAGGDEQFF.

The V gene is TRBV19, the J gene TRBJ2-1; 9 nucleotides agree with TRBD2. The CDR3 has 15 amino acids. V was pared by 4 bases and J by 3 bases, with 4 bases of the junction left unmatched. Germline V gene data show CDR1 as LNHDA and CDR2 as SQIVND (reference sequence). The CDR3 sequence: CASSSERGDYNEQFF. CDR3 DNA: TGTGCCAGTAGTAGCGAGCGGGGGGACTACAATGAGCAGTTCTTC.

V gene TRBV9 combines with J gene TRBJ2-3, with D perhaps matching TRBD2 (6 bases). Trimming shortened V by 4 bases and J by 0 bases, and 15 bases separated the two germline ends. Per the germline V gene, CDR1 is SGDLS and CDR2 is YYNGEE. The CDR3 is 16 residues long. In DNA form, the CDR3 reads TGTGCCAGCAGCTTAAGATCGGGGGATAGCACAGATACGCAGTATTTT. Translation: CASSLRSGDSTDTQYF.

The sample holds one count of this clonotype. This rearrangement joins TRBV29-1 to TRBJ2-1, with 10 bases fitting TRBD2. The germline CDR1 and CDR2 sequences are SQVTM and ANQGSEA. This CDR3 region has 15 residues. V lost 5 bases, J lost 13 bases, and 17 bases stayed unmatched. The DNA of the CDR3 is TGCAGCGTTAGATCCGGGACTAGCGATGCGGAGACCCAGTTCTTC. Residues: CSVRSGTSDAETQFF.

The J gene is TRBJ2-1, the V gene TRBV11-2; 8 nucleotides line up with TRBD2. The CDR3 length is 14 residues. The V and J ends lost 5 bases and 4 bases, in that order; junction bases with no gene match: 4. Germline assignment: CDR1 SGHAT and CDR2 FQNNGV. The CDR3 nucleotides read TGTGCCAGCAGCGTTAGCGGGGAATACAATGAGCAGTTCTTC. Translation gives CASSVSGEYNEQFF.

This clonotype was seen once. The chain has TRBV28 and TRBJ1-1; 7 positions match TRBD1. Germline trimming cut 6 bases from V and 5 bases from J; bases unmatched to any gene: 12. Germline assignment: CDR1 MDHEN and CDR2 SYDVKM. CDR3 size: 15 residues. For the CDR3, the DNA is TGTGCCAGCAGCCCGGGAGACAGGGTCTGGACTGAAGCTTTCTTT. Amino acid sequence: CASSPGDRVWTEAFF. The full variable domain, in which reference TRBV28 and TRBJ1-1 provide the parts outside the CDR3, is DVKVTQSSRYLVKRTGEKVFLECVQDMDHENMFWYRQDPGLGLRLIYFSYDVKMKEKGDIPEGYSVSREKKERFSLILESASTNQTSMYLCASSPGDRVWTEAFFGQGTRLTVV.

The gene calls are TRBV10-1 and TRBJ2-7; D is tentatively TRBD1 or TRBD2 (5 bases each). The CDR3 extends over 16 amino acids. V was cut by 2 bases and J by 5 bases, with 19 bases left in between. Germline lookup yields CDR1 WNHNN and CDR2 SYGVQD (reference sequence). This CDR3 is CASSEAFRGDGNEQYF. CDR3 nucleotides: TGCGCCAGCAGTGAGGCATTTAGGGGAGATGGAAACGAGCAGTACTTC.

The chain links TRBV7-2 to TRBJ1-6; D is unclear. This CDR3 is 15 amino acids long. Trimming took off 1 base at V and 7 bases at J, with 11 bases between the two ends. CDR1 SGHTA and CDR2 FQGNSA come from the germline V gene. The CDR3 sequence is CASSLVGPGNSPLHF. The CDR3 region has the DNA TGTGCCAGCAGCTTAGTCGGGCCGGGGAATTCACCCCTCCACTTT. Combining the CDR3 with reference TRBV7-2 and TRBJ1-6 gives the whole variable domain GAGVSQSPSNKVTEKGKDVELRCDPISGHTALYWYRQSLGQGLEFLIYFQGNSAPDKSGLPSDRFSAERTGGSVSTLTIQRTQQEDSAVYLCASSLVGPGNSPLHFGNGTRLTVT.

This clonotype was seen a handful of times. The chain combines TRBV20-1 with TRBJ2-7, with 12 nucleotides matching TRBD2. The J call is uncertain, as TRBJ2-5 better fits the DNA end. Germline-derived CDR1 and CDR2 are DFQATT and SNEGSKA (reference sequence). The CDR3 is made up of 16 amino acids. The CDR3 is CSARGLAGAEGETQYF. CDR3 DNA: TGCAGTGCTAGAGGACTAGCGGGAGCGGAAGGAGAGACCCAGTACTTC.

This chain uses TRBV27 with TRBJ2-7; 12 bases are shared with TRBD2. CDR1 is MNHEY and CDR2 is SMNVEV in the germline V gene (reference sequence). V gave up 7 bases and J gave up 7 bases; unmatched junction bases: 5. CDR3 length: 13 amino acids. CDR3 sequence reads: CASKPGLAGEQYF. The CDR3 nucleotides are TGTGCCAGCAAGCCCGGACTAGCGGGGGAGCAGTACTTC.

This clonotype was seen a few times. The J gene is TRBJ2-4, the V gene TRBV7-2; 10 bases map to TRBD2. This CDR3 is 16 amino acids long. Germline CDR1 SGHTA, CDR2 FQGNSA. J lost 8 bases, V lost 5 bases, and 12 bases had no gene match. CDR3 sequence (DNA): TGTGCCAGCAGCCAGGCGGGGCTAGCGGGAGTATACATTCAGTACTTC. Its protein is CASSQAGLAGVYIQYF.

This clonotype showed up many times. The J gene is TRBJ2-3, the V gene TRBV6-5; the D is unclear. CDR1 and CDR2 from the germline V gene are MNHEY and SVGAGI. The CDR3 length is 18 residues. Trimming removed 2 bases at V and 0 bases at J, with 18 bases between. CDR3 sequence (DNA): TGTGCCAGCAGTTACCAGATGCTCTGGGGTGCTAGCACAGATACGCAGTATTTT. This translates into CASSYQMLWGASTDTQYF.

About this clonotype: An end of the junction does not agree with germline; a read error may underlie this. This chain uses TRBV18 with TRBJ2-1; the D gene is possibly TRBD2 (6 bases). Germline CDR1 KGHSH, CDR2 LQKENI. The CDR3 has 15 amino acids. CDR3: CASSPPGLDYNKQFF. The CDR3 DNA is TGTGCCAGCTCACCACCGGGACTCGACTACAATAAGCAGTTCTTC.

In this sample, this clonotype turned up a few times. The V gene is TRBV5-4, the J gene TRBJ2-5; D not resolved. TRBJ2-7 matches the DNA end more closely, so the J call is doubtful. This CDR3 has 13 amino acids. CDR1 is SGHNT, CDR2 YYREEE, per germline (reference sequence). This chain's CDR3 is CASSSPQVYEQYF. The DNA for the CDR3 is TGTGCCAGCAGCTCCCCGCAGGTTTACGAGCAGTACTTC.

This clonotype was found a few times. The chain combines TRBV7-2 with TRBJ1-2; possible D gene TRBD1, 6 bases. This CDR3 is 12 amino acids long. V was shortened by 5 bases and J by 7 bases, with 11 bases between the two germline ends. Germline V gene lookup returns CDR1 SGHTA and CDR2 FQGNSA. The CDR3 coding sequence is TGTGCCAGCAGCGCACAGGGTCGTGGCTACACCTTC. Protein: CASSAQGRGYTF.

The chain joins TRBV9 to TRBJ1-4; TRBD1 might be the D (5 bases). CDR3 length: 15 amino acids. V lost 3 bases and J 3 bases, leaving 12 bases between the germline ends. Germline-derived CDR1 and CDR2 are SGDLS and YYNGEE. CDR3 protein: CASSGAGGSNEKLFF. The CDR3 DNA reads TGTGCCAGCAGCGGAGCTGGGGGATCTAATGAAAAACTGTTTTTT.